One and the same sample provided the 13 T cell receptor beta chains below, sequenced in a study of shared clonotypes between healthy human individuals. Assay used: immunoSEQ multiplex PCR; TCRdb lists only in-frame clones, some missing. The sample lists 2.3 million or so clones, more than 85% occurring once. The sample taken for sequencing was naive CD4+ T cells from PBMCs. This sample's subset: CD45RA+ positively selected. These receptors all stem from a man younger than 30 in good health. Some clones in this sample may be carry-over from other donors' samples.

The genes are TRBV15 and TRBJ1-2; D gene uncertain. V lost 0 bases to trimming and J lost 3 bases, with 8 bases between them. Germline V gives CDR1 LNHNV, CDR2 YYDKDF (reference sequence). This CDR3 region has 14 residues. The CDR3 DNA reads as TGTGCCACCAGCAGAGAAGGGATCTACTATGGCTACACCTTC. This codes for CATSREGIYYGYTF.

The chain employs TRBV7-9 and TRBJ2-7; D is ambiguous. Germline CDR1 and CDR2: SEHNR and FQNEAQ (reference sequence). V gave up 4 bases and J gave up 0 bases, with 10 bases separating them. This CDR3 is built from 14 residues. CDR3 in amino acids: CASSYDDHSYEQYF. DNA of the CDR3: TGTGCCAGCAGCTACGACGACCACTCCTACGAGCAGTACTTC.

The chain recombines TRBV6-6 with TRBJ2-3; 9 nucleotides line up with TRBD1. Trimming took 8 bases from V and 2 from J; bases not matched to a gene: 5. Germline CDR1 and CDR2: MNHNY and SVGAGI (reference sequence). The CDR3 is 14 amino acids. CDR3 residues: CASRQGDTTDTQYF. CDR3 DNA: TGTGCCAGCCGACAGGGGGACACCACAGATACGCAGTATTTT.

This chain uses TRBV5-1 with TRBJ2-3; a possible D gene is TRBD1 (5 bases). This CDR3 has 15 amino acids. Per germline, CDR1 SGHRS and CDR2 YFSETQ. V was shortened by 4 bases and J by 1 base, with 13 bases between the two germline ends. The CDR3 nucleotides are TGCGCCAGCAGCCCGACAGCGTCTGGCACAGATACGCAGTATTTT. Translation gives CASSPTASGTDTQYF.

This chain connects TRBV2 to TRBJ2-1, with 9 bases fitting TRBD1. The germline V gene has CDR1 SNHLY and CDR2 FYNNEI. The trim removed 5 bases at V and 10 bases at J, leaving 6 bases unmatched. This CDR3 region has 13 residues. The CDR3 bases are TGTGCCAGCAGTTCACAGGGGGCAGGGGAGCAGTTCTTC. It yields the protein CASSSQGAGEQFF.

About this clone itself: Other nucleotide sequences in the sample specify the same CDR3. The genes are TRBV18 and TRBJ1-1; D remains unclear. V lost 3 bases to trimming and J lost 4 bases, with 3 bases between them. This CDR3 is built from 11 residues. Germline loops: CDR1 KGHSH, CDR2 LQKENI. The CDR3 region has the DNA TGTGCCAGCTCACCTAGCACTGAAGCTTTCTTT. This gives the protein CASSPSTEAFF.

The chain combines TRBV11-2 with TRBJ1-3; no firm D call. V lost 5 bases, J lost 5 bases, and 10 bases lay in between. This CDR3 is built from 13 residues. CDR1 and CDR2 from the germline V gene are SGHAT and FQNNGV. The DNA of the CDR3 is TGTGCCAGCAGCCTGGTTGAGAGAAACACCATATATTTT. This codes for CASSLVERNTIYF.

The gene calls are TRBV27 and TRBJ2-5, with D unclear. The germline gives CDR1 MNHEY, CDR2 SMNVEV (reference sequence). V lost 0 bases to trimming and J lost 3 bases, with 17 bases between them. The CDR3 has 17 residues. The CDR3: CASSLSTPPRAKETQYF. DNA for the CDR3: TGTGCCAGCAGTTTATCGACCCCGCCAAGGGCAAAAGAGACCCAGTACTTC.

In DNA, the CDR3 is TGCGCCAGCACCAACGAGAGCTATGGCTACACCTTC. It encodes CASTNESYGYTF. The rearrangement links TRBV10-1 to TRBJ1-2, with unresolved D. This CDR3 region has 12 residues. Germline CDR1 is WNHNN and CDR2 is SYGVQD (reference sequence). V lost 7 bases and J lost 4, with 10 bases in between.

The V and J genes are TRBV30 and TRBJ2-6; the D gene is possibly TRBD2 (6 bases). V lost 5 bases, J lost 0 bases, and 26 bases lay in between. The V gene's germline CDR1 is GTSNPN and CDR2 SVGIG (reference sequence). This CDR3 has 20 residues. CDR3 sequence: CAWGGVQLLERVSGANVLTF. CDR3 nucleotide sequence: TGTGCCTGGGGAGGGGTCCAACTTCTGGAACGGGTCTCTGGGGCCAACGTCCTGACTTTC.

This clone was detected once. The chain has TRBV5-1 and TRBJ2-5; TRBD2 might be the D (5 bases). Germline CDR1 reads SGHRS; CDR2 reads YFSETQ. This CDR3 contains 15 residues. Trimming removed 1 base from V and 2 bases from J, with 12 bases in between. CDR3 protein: CASSLSQAEQETQYF. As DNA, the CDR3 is TGCGCCAGCAGCTTGTCCCAAGCGGAACAAGAGACCCAGTACTTC.

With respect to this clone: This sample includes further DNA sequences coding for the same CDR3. CDR3 DNA sequence: TGTGCCAGCAGTCCAACTAGCGGCACAGATACGCAGTATTTT. It specifies CASSPTSGTDTQYF. This chain connects TRBV11-2 to TRBJ2-3, with 7 bases that match TRBD2. V shed 6 bases, J shed 1 base, and the junction held 4 bases outside the gene matches. This CDR3 is 14 amino acids long. In germline, CDR1 is SGHAT, CDR2 FQNNGV.

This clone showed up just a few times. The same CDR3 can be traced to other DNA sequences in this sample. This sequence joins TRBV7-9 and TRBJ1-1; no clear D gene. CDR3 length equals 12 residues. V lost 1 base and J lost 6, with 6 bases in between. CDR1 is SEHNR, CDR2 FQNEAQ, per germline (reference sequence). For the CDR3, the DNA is TGTGCCAGCAGCTTAGTGGGCGCTGAAGCTTTCTTT. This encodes CASSLVGAEAFF. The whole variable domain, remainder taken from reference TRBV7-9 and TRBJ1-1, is DTGVSQNPRHKITKRGQNVTFRCDPISEHNRLYWYRQTLGQGPEFLTYFQNEAQLEKSRLLSDRFSAERPKGSFSTLEIQRTEQGDSAMYLCASSLVGAEAFFGQGTRLTVV.